The 22 T cell receptor beta chains reported below all come from one sample, sequenced in a study of somatic mutations in cytotoxic T cells in rheumatoid arthritis. The assay was immunoSEQ multiplex PCR, and TCRdb's table has in-frame clones only and misses some. There are 15,000 or so clones in the sample; around 82% occur only once, and 17% lies in the top ten. The sample was CD8+ T cells sorted from blood. All receptors come from a woman aged 50 to 60 with rheumatoid arthritis.

The J gene is TRBJ2-3, the V gene TRBV29-1; no clear D. The CDR3 totals 13 residues. Trimming pared 4 bases from V and 1 base from J, leaving 9 bases between. The germline V gene encodes CDR1 SQVTM and CDR2 ANQGSEA. The CDR3 bases are TGCAGCGTTGGTTACAAGGGCACAGATACGCAGTATTTT. It encodes CSVGYKGTDTQYF.

V usage is TRBV6-6 and J usage is TRBJ2-3; a weak D match, TRBD1 (6 bases). The germline V and J ends were trimmed by 5 bases and 5 bases, with 20 bases remaining between them. Germline V gene data show CDR1 as MNHNY and CDR2 as SVGAGI (reference sequence). This CDR3 spans 16 amino acids. CDR3 loop: CASSPQQGWAEDTQYF. CDR3 nucleotide sequence: TGTGCCAGCAGTCCCCAACAGGGATGGGCGGAAGATACGCAGTATTTT.

This chain links TRBV6-6 with TRBJ1-2; 7 bases agree with TRBD1. The germline V gene has CDR1 MNHNY and CDR2 SVGAGI (reference sequence). Trimming removed 7 bases from V and 7 bases from J; junction bases left unmatched: 9. CDR3 length: 13 amino acids. Here the CDR3 DNA reads TGTGCCAGCACCCAGGGGGGCGCCATTGGCTACACCTTC. Translating it yields CASTQGGAIGYTF.

The V and J genes are TRBV19 and TRBJ2-2; TRBD1 is a possible D gene (6 bases). V was pared by 5 bases and J by 8 bases, with 18 bases between. Germline CDR1 LNHDA, CDR2 SQIVND (reference sequence). CDR3 length equals 15 residues. The CDR3 nucleotides are TGTGCCAGTAGTCCCCGGACAGCGCCGCGAGGGGAGCTGTTTTTT. It yields the protein CASSPRTAPRGELFF.

The chain uses TRBV7-7 and TRBJ2-3; 9 bases align to TRBD1. The CDR3 is made up of 17 amino acids. V was pared by 5 bases and J by 5 bases, with 14 bases of the junction left unmatched. Germline CDR1 and CDR2: SSHAT and FNYEAQ (reference sequence). DNA for the CDR3: TGTGCCAGCAGCCCTTTATTAGGGGACAGGGTAATAGATACGCAGTATTTT. This gives the protein CASSPLLGDRVIDTQYF.

The chain is built from TRBV6-1 and TRBJ2-1; TRBD1 is a possible D gene (5 bases). The CDR3 runs 15 residues. V shed 6 bases and J shed 7 bases, with 19 bases lying between them. The germline gives CDR1 MNHNS, CDR2 SASEGT. For the CDR3, the DNA is TGTGCCAGCAGCCACCGTGGTGGGGCGAGGAATGAGCAGTTCTTC. Amino acids: CASSHRGGARNEQFF.

V is TRBV11-3 and J is TRBJ2-2; D unclear. Germline V lookup: CDR1 SGHNT, CDR2 YENEEA. The V and J ends lost 4 bases and 2 bases respectively, with 8 bases between them. The CDR3 has 14 amino acids. Here the CDR3 reads CASSWNINTGELFF. For the CDR3, the DNA is TGTGCCAGCAGCTGGAATATTAACACCGGGGAGCTGTTTTTT.

The chain couples TRBV5-6 to TRBJ2-7, with 7 bases fitting TRBD2. The CDR3 runs 14 residues. From germline, CDR1 is SGHDT and CDR2 YYEEEE. J gave up 7 bases and V 4 bases, and 11 bases lay outside the gene matches. This chain's CDR3 is CASSPVRGRGEQYF. CDR3 nucleotides: TGTGCCAGCAGCCCGGTGCGGGGGAGAGGGGAGCAGTACTTC.

Written as DNA, the CDR3 is TGTGCCAGCAGCGTAGGAGGGAGCAACGGCTACACCTTC. Its protein is CASSVGGSNGYTF. The V gene is TRBV9, the J gene TRBJ1-2; no clear D. The V and J ends lost 0 bases and 8 bases respectively, with 11 bases between them. The V gene's germline CDR1 is SGDLS and CDR2 YYNGEE. CDR3 length equals 13 residues.

In this sample, this clone is medium-sized. The gene calls are TRBV10-3 and TRBJ2-3; D is unresolved. CDR3 size: 15 residues. In germline, CDR1 is ENHRY, CDR2 SYGVKD. V lost 0 bases and J 4 bases, leaving 11 bases between the germline ends. The CDR3 sequence: CAISESGFESDTQYF. The CDR3 DNA follows: TGTGCCATCAGTGAGTCGGGTTTTGAATCAGATACGCAGTATTTT.

The chain employs TRBV4-1 and TRBJ2-5; D is possibly TRBD2 (6 bases). The CDR3 runs to 15 residues. From germline, CDR1 is MGHRA and CDR2 YSYEKL. V was shortened by 1 base and J by 1 base, with 10 bases between the two germline ends. CDR3 coding DNA: TGCGCCAGCAGCCAAGGGGTGGGGGGCCAAGAGACCCAGTACTTC. Its protein product is CASSQGVGGQETQYF.

The chain is built from TRBV19 and TRBJ2-1; a possible D gene is TRBD2 (5 bases). The CDR3 length is 13 residues. The V end was cut by 3 bases, the J end by 7 bases, with 10 bases between. Germline V CDR1 and CDR2: LNHDA, SQIVND (reference sequence). CDR3 in amino acids: CASSMGALNEQFF. The CDR3 DNA is TGTGCCAGTAGTATGGGAGCCTTAAATGAGCAGTTCTTC.

The chain uses TRBV4-2 and TRBJ2-7; TRBD1 agrees at 7 bases. The CDR3 is made up of 15 amino acids. J gave up 3 bases and V 1 base, and 6 bases lay outside the gene matches. Germline CDR1 is LGHNA and CDR2 is YNFKEQ. The CDR3 reads CASSQVGQDHYEQYF. DNA for the CDR3: TGTGCCAGCAGCCAAGTAGGACAGGACCACTACGAGCAGTACTTC.

The V and J genes are TRBV5-1 and TRBJ2-5, with a possible D match to TRBD2 (5 bases). Germline values: CDR1 SGHRS, CDR2 YFSETQ. The CDR3 is 16 residues long. The V and J ends lost 4 bases and 2 bases respectively, with 18 bases between them. CDR3 region: CASSLKPRETQETQYF. CDR3 nucleotides: TGCGCCAGCAGCCTAAAGCCCCGGGAAACACAAGAGACCCAGTACTTC.

This clone was counted a single time. This sequence joins TRBV9 and TRBJ1-4; D is ambiguous. Trimming left V 3 bases short and J 5 bases short, with 14 bases between. This CDR3 is built from 15 residues. From germline, CDR1 is SGDLS and CDR2 YYNGEE. The CDR3 coding sequence is TGTGCCAGCAGCGCACAGCAGGCCAGCAATGAAAAACTGTTTTTT. This gives the protein CASSAQQASNEKLFF.

The V call is TRBV7-9, the J call TRBJ1-1, with a tentative D call TRBD1 (5 bases). Trimming stripped 2 bases from V and 6 bases from J, with 13 bases between. The CDR3 is made up of 14 amino acids. Germline assignment: CDR1 SEHNR and CDR2 FQNEAQ (reference sequence). The CDR3 DNA is TGTGCCAGCAGCTTAAGGAGGGGATGGCCTGAAGCTTTCTTT. It specifies CASSLRRGWPEAFF.

The CDR3 region is CASTHTGGGTEAFF. CDR3 coding DNA: TGTGCCAGTACTCACACCGGGGGTGGCACTGAAGCTTTCTTT. The rearrangement joins TRBV19 to TRBJ1-1; a possible D gene is TRBD1 (5 bases). V was clipped by 7 bases and J by 4 bases, with 16 bases between them. This CDR3 has 14 amino acids. Germline V gives CDR1 LNHDA, CDR2 SQIVND (reference sequence).

The rearrangement links TRBV9 to TRBJ2-1; 10 nucleotides match TRBD2. CDR3 size: 15 residues. CDR1 and CDR2 from the germline V gene are SGDLS and YYNGEE. The J segment lost 8 bases and the V segment lost 0 bases, leaving 5 bases of the junction unmatched. Here the CDR3 DNA reads TGTGCCAGCAGCGTAGCGGCTAGCGGGAGCTATGAGCAGTTCTTC. Its translation is CASSVAASGSYEQFF.

The V and J genes are TRBV28 and TRBJ2-3; 8 nucleotides align to TRBD2. The ends lost 10 bases at V and 3 bases at J; junction bases unmatched: 6. The germline gives CDR1 MDHEN, CDR2 SYDVKM. The CDR3 spans 13 residues. In DNA, the CDR3 is TGTGCCACCGGGGGGGTGGGGACAGATACGCAGTATTTT. It encodes CATGGVGTDTQYF.

In this sample, this clone turned up once. This rearrangement joins TRBV6-5 to TRBJ1-4; TRBD1 agrees at 8 bases. Germline CDR1 is MNHEY and CDR2 is SVGAGI. This CDR3 has 16 residues. The junction had 10 bases not matched to a gene; V was cut back by 2 bases and J by 8 bases. CDR3 nucleotides: TGTGCCAGCAGTTACCTGCCCCAGGGGGCCGGAGAAAAACTGTTTTTT. It encodes CASSYLPQGAGEKLFF.

This sequence joins TRBV5-5 and TRBJ2-3, with TRBD2 matching 7 bases. The CDR3 runs 15 residues. Germline CDR1 and CDR2: SGHKS and YYEKEE (reference sequence). Trimming cost V 2 bases and J 4 bases; bases outside gene matches: 7. In DNA form, the CDR3 reads TGTGCCAGCAGCTTAGGACTAGGGGAGGCAGATACGCAGTATTTT. This codes for CASSLGLGEADTQYF.

V is TRBV19 and J is TRBJ1-2; 7 bases fit TRBD1. V was pared by 1 base and J by 0 bases, with 5 bases of the junction left unmatched. CDR3 length: 16 residues. CDR1 is LNHDA and CDR2 is SQIVND in the germline V gene (reference sequence). The CDR3 region is CASSIGQGEANYGYTF. For the CDR3, the DNA is TGTGCCAGTAGTATAGGCCAGGGGGAAGCTAACTATGGCTACACCTTC.